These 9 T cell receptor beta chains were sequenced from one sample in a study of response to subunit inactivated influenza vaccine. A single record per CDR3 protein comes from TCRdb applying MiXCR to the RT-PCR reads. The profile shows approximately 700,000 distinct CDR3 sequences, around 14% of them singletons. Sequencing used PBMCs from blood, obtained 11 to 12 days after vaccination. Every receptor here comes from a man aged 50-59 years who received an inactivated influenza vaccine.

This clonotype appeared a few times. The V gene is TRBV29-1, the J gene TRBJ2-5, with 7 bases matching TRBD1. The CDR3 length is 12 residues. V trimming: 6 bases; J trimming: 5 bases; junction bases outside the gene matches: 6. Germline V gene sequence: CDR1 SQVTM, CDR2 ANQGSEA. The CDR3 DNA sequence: TGCAGCGTAGGGGACAGTAGGGAGACCCAGTACTTC. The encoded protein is CSVGDSRETQYF.

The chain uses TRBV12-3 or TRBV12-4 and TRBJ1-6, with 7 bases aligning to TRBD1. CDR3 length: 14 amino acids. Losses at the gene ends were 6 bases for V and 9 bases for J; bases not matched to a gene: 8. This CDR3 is CASSSLPGGSPLHF. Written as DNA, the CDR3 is TGTGCCAGCAGCTCACTCCCAGGGGGTTCACCCCTCCACTTT.

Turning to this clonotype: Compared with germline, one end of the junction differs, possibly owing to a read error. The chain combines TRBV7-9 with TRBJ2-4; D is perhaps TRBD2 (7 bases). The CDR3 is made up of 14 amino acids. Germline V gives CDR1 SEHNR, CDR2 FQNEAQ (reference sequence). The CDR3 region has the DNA TGTGCCAGCAGCTTACTGGGGGGGCAAAAAATTCAGTACTTC. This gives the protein CASSLLGGQKIQYF.

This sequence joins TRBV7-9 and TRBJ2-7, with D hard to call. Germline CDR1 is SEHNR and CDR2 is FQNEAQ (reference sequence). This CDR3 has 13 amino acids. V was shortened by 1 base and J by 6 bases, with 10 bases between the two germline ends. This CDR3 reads CASSLGSIPEQYF. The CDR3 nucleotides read TGTGCCAGCAGCTTAGGTAGTATTCCCGAGCAGTACTTC. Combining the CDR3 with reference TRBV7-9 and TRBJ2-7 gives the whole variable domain DTGVSQNPRHKITKRGQNVTFRCDPISEHNRLYWYRQTLGQGPEFLTYFQNEAQLEKSRLLSDRFSAERPKGSFSTLEIQRTEQGDSAMYLCASSLGSIPEQYFGPGTRLTVT.

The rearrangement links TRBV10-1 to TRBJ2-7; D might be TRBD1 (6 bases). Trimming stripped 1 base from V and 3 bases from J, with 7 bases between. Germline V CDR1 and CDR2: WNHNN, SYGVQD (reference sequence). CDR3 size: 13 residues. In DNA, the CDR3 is TGCGCCAGCAGTGAGTACAGGGACTACGAGCAGTACTTC. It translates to CASSEYRDYEQYF.

Written as DNA, the CDR3 is TGTGCCAGCAGCTCCCGGGACAGCCGAAACTCCTACGAGCAGTACTTC. This gives the protein CASSSRDSRNSYEQYF. J is TRBJ2-7 and V is TRBV7-9; 7 positions agree with TRBD1. The CDR3 loop spans 16 amino acids. Trimming cost V 4 bases and J 0 bases; bases outside gene matches: 9. Germline CDR1 and CDR2: SEHNR and FQNEAQ (reference sequence).

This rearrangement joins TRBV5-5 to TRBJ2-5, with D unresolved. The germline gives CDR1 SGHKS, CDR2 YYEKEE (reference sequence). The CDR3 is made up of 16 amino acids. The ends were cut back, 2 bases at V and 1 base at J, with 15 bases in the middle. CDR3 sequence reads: CASSLSPSRGQETQYF. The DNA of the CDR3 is TGTGCCAGCAGCTTATCCCCCTCTAGAGGCCAAGAGACCCAGTACTTC.

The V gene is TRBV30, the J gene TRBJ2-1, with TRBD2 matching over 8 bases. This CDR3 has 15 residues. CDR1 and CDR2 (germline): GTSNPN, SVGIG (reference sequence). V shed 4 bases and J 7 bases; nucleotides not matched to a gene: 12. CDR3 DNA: TGTGCCTGGATACTTGCGGGGGGTTTCGGGAATGAGCAGTTCTTC. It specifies CAWILAGGFGNEQFF.

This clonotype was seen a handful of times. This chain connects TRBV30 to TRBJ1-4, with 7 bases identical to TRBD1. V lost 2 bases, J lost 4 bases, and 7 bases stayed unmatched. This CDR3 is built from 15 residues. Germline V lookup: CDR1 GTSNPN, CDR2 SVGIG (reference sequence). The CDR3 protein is CAWSSRTGNNEKLFF. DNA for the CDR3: TGTGCCTGGAGTTCTAGGACAGGAAATAATGAAAAACTGTTTTTT.